This T cell receptor (beta chain) appears in the sequencing data of a study of Graves' ophthalmopathy and Graves' hyperthyroidism. Whole-study results and caveats: Blood shared most expanded thyroid clonotypes above 0.001 frequency. Sensitivity reached 60% to 71% and specificity about 78% when the model predicted ophthalmopathy progression.

Of note for this clonotype: Its antigen remains unknown.

The study recruited hyperthyroidism patients aged 18 to 65 who were newly diagnosed, under 2 months' duration. Other autoimmune diseases, uncontrolled infections, pregnancy or lactation led to the exclusion of patients. Transcripts of RNA were the source for amplifying TCR beta CDR3 regions. Second-round multiplex PCR followed a first-round RT-PCR using HTBI primers. In TCRdb, the multiplex PCR reads were re-called with MiXCR into one record per CDR3 protein. Found here are roughly 1.1 million distinct CDR3 sequences, 35% to 40% of them singletons; the top ten hold 8.5% to 14%. This CDR3 region has 13 residues. Between the trimmed V and J ends, which lost 5 bases and 8 bases, there was a span of 15 bases.

The V call is TRBV12-3 or TRBV12-4, the J call TRBJ1-2, with a weak D call TRBD1 (6 bases). This clonotype was obtained from an adult man with Graves' hyperthyroidism. The sequenced sample consisted of peripheral blood or thyroid tissue (not recorded which). The CDR3 protein is CASSRKGGVGYTF. DNA of the CDR3: TGTGCCAGCAGTCGTAAAGGGGGAGTCGGCTACACCTTC.